A single sample gave rise to the 30 T cell receptor beta chains below, sequenced in a study of tumor-infiltrating lymphocytes in primary liver carcinoma. Total RNA (around 0.45 ug) served as template for TCR beta cDNA synthesis primed by a constant-region primer. For TCR beta, libraries were produced by three nested multiplex PCR rounds using slightly modified ARM-PCR. The two initial PCR rounds, approximately 10 cycles each, used TRBV1-TRBV30 forward and C-beta reverse primers. TCRdb reprocessed the multiplex PCR reads via MiXCR and lists one record per CDR3 protein. The table has some 38,000 distinct CDR3 sequences, 70% to 80% seen once. Unsorted bulk tissue of about 18-32 mg yielded co-extracted RNA and DNA. Sequencing used liver tumor tissue from sampling region 4. Sample subset: tumor region T4, right-lateral pole. Receptors were obtained from a man aged 40-49 years with primary liver carcinoma and hepatitis B virus infection.

A remark on this clonotype: This likely comes from a read error, as the CDR3 has no conserved phenylalanine or tryptophan at its end. This chain uses TRBV6-2 or TRBV6-3 with TRBJ2-4, with 7 bases matching TRBD2. The CDR3 sequence is 14 residues long. Looked up from germline, CDR1 is MNHEY and CDR2 is SVGEGT. V gave up 9 bases and J gave up 4 bases; unmatched junction bases: 9. The CDR3 nucleotides read TGTGCCAGGGCACTAGCGCGAGATAAAAACATTCAGTACATC. It is translated as CARALARDKNIQYI.

Points on this clonotype: An end of the junction does not agree with germline; a read error may underlie this. The gene calls are TRBV4-2 and TRBJ1-2; possibly TRBD1 for D (6 bases). The CDR3 runs 18 residues. In germline, CDR1 is LGHNA, CDR2 YNFKEQ. The CDR3 bases are TGTACCAGCAGCCGATCCTCCAAGGGGGGGGGCGCGTCCTATGGCTACACCTTC. It translates to CTSSRSSKGGGASYGYTF.

Regarding this clonotype: The missing conserved phenylalanine or tryptophan at the end of this CDR3 makes a read error likely. The chain has TRBV11-2 and TRBJ2-7, with D uncertain. Per germline, CDR1 SGHAT and CDR2 FQNNGV. This CDR3 has 14 residues. CDR3 nucleotides: TGTGTCAGCAGCTTAGATCGACAAGCCTATGAGCAGTACTTA. Translation gives CVSSLDRQAYEQYL.

V is TRBV6-6 and J is TRBJ1-5; D is perhaps TRBD1 (5 bases). The germline V gene encodes CDR1 MNHNY and CDR2 SVGAGI (reference sequence). This CDR3 has 14 amino acids. The CDR3 sequence is CTCIEGNCNQPQHF. In DNA, the CDR3 is TGTACCTGCATAGAGGGGAACTGCAATCAGCCCCAGCATTTT.

Comment on this clonotype: This is likely a read error, given that the CDR3 carries no conserved phenylalanine or tryptophan at its end. The chain couples TRBV29-1 to TRBJ2-7; 8 bases fit TRBD1. Looked up from germline, CDR1 is SQVTM and CDR2 is ANQGSEA. Unmatched junction bases numbered 16, after V lost 7 bases and J lost 2 bases. The CDR3 length is 16 residues. The CDR3 reads CSAMTSGTGTPYEQYS. CDR3 sequence (DNA): TGCAGCGCCATGACATCTGGGACAGGCACTCCCTACGAGCAGTACTCA.

The table lists this clonotype with many counts. Written as DNA, the CDR3 is TGCGCCAGCAGCCAAGACCGGTCGGGGTGGTACGAGCAGTACTTC. It is translated as CASSQDRSGWYEQYF. The chain carries TRBV4-1 and TRBJ2-7; possibly TRBD2 for D (5 bases). The CDR3 spans 15 residues. Trimming shortened V by 0 bases and J by 4 bases, and 13 bases separated the two germline ends. The V gene's germline CDR1 is MGHRA and CDR2 YSYEKL.

This chain links TRBV29-1 with TRBJ2-5; 7 nucleotides align to TRBD1. Germline V gene sequence: CDR1 SQVTM, CDR2 ANQGSEA. Trimming removed 3 bases from V and 2 bases from J; junction bases left unmatched: 9. The CDR3 runs to 15 residues. The CDR3 nucleotides are TGCAGCGTTGAGCCCTACAGGGGACGACAAGAGACCCAGTACTTC. As protein: CSVEPYRGRQETQYF. The whole variable domain, remainder taken from reference TRBV29-1 and TRBJ2-5, is SAVISQKPSRDICQRGTSLTIQCQVDSQVTMMFWYRQQPGQSLTLIATANQGSEATYESGFVIDKFPISRPNLTFSTLTVSNMSPEDSSIYLCSVEPYRGRQETQYFGPGTRLLVL.

This chain connects TRBV29-1 to TRBJ2-3; 9 nucleotides line up with TRBD1. Looked up from germline, CDR1 is SQVTM and CDR2 is ANQGSEA. This CDR3 region has 14 residues. After removal of 5 bases from V and 14 bases from J, the junction contained 17 bases not matched to a gene. In DNA form, the CDR3 reads TGCAGCGTTTCCAGGACAGGGGCGTCAGATACCCGGTATTTT. This encodes CSVSRTGASDTRYF.

Points on this clonotype: One end of the junction varies from germline; a read error may be responsible. V usage is TRBV12-3 or TRBV12-4 and J usage is TRBJ2-6; possible D gene TRBD2, 6 bases. This CDR3 has 21 amino acids. CDR3 amino acids: CASTRTRLVTGRASGTNVLTF. CDR3 DNA: TGTGCCAGCACTCGGACCCGACTAGTCACCGGTCGGGCCTCTGGGACCAACGTCCTGACTTTC.

Details on this clonotype: The junction and the germline gene differ at one end; a read error may be behind it. The chain employs TRBV6-5 and TRBJ2-3; 12 nucleotides match TRBD2. The CDR3 runs to 15 residues. Germline CDR1 and CDR2: MNHEY and SVGAGI. The DNA of the CDR3 is TGTGCCAGCAGTCCAGGACTAGCGGGAACAGATACGCAGTGTTTT. This encodes CASSPGLAGTDTQCF.

This clonotype has a handful of counts. A much larger clone lies a single base off, so this may be a read error. This chain connects TRBV7-2 to TRBJ2-2, with D hard to call. CDR3 length equals 13 residues. Germline-derived CDR1 and CDR2 are SGHTA and FQGNSA. V was trimmed by 4 bases and J by 5 bases, leaving 8 bases between them. This CDR3 is CTSSSQLTGELFF. The CDR3 nucleotides are TGTACCAGCAGCTCCCAACTGACCGGGGAGCTGTTTTTT.

Many counts were recorded for this clonotype. The V and J genes are TRBV2 and TRBJ2-3; possibly TRBD2 for D (5 bases). Trimming took off 6 bases at V and 0 bases at J, with 7 bases between the two ends. This CDR3 has 13 residues. Germline CDR1 SNHLY, CDR2 FYNNEI. The CDR3, as DNA: TGTGCCAGCAGAGCGGACAGCACAGATACGCAGTATTTT. Translating gives CASRADSTDTQYF.

As concerns this clonotype: A read error may account for a junction end that differs from germline. The CDR3 DNA follows: TGTGTCACTCGACAGGGGGTGGCTTCCTACAAGCAGTACTTC. Amino acids: CVTRQGVASYKQYF. The J gene is TRBJ2-7, the V gene TRBV11-3, with TRBD1 matching over 9 bases. Germline-derived CDR1 and CDR2 are SGHNT and YENEEA. This CDR3 spans 14 amino acids.

This clonotype was recorded at least ten times. The CDR3 is CATSRDAGGSYNEQFF. The CDR3 DNA reads TGTGCCACCAGCAGAGATGCGGGAGGCTCCTACAATGAGCAGTTCTTC. The chain joins TRBV15 to TRBJ2-1; 8 bases map to TRBD2. The CDR3 runs to 16 residues. V lost 0 bases to trimming and J lost 0 bases; unmatched junction nucleotides: 1. In germline, CDR1 is LNHNV, CDR2 YYDKDF (reference sequence). Based on the CDR3 plus reference TRBV15 and TRBJ2-1, the full variable domain is DAMVIQNPRYQVTQFGKPVTLSCSQTLNHNVMYWYQQKSSQAPKLLFHYYDKDFNNEADTPDNFQSRRPNTSFCFLDIRSPGLGDTAMYLCATSRDAGGSYNEQFFGPGTRLTVL.

On this clonotype itself: Germline is not matched at one junction end, which may reflect a read error. This rearrangement joins TRBV11-2 to TRBJ2-3; D unclear. CDR1 and CDR2 (germline): SGHAT, FQNNGV. The CDR3 covers 14 residues. The CDR3 is CASIPPGRADTRYF. CDR3 DNA: TGTGCCAGCATCCCCCCGGGTCGGGCAGATACGCGGTATTTT.

In its sample, this clonotype was seen once. The gene calls are TRBV5-6 and TRBJ2-5; maybe TRBD2 (5 bases). The germline V gene has CDR1 SGHDT and CDR2 YYEEEE. There are 14 residues in the CDR3. CDR3 in amino acids: CISSLEASRETQYF. The DNA of the CDR3 is TGTATCAGCAGCTTGGAGGCTAGCCGAGAGACCCAGTACTTC.

This sequence joins TRBV28 and TRBJ1-2; 7 bases fit TRBD1. Germline CDR1 and CDR2: MDHEN and SYDVKM. Trimming at V came to 5 bases and at J to 11 bases, leaving 14 bases not matched to a gene. There are 14 residues in the CDR3. CDR3 loop: CASSRQGRWYSYTF. The DNA for the CDR3 is TGTGCCAGCAGTAGACAGGGACGGTGGTATAGTTACACCTTC.

This chain links TRBV28 with TRBJ2-7; D is ambiguous. The CDR3 has 14 residues. The V and J ends lost 9 bases and 11 bases respectively, with 26 bases between them. Per germline, CDR1 MDHEN and CDR2 SYDVKM. The CDR3 region is CASTPLADQRVEYF. The CDR3 region has the DNA TGTGCCAGTACTCCCCTGGCGGACCAGAGAGTCGAGTACTTC.

As for this clonotype: A much larger clone lies a single base off, so this may be a read error. The CDR3 region has the DNA TGTGCCAGCAGTTCCGTACAGGGATACGATCAGCCCCAGCATTTT. This codes for CASSSVQGYDQPQHF. V and J are TRBV28 and TRBJ1-5; TRBD1 might be the D (6 bases). V lost 4 bases and J 5 bases, leaving 15 bases between the germline ends. CDR3 length: 15 amino acids. Germline CDR1 is MDHEN and CDR2 is SYDVKM. Full variable domain (outside the CDR3, taken from reference TRBV28 and TRBJ1-5): DVKVTQSSRYLVKRTGEKVFLECVQDMDHENMFWYRQDPGLGLRLIYFSYDVKMKEKGDIPEGYSVSREKKERFSLILESASTNQTSMYLCASSSVQGYDQPQHFGDGTRLSIL.

Worth noting for this clonotype: The CDR3 end shows no conserved phenylalanine or tryptophan, and so a read error is likely. This rearrangement joins TRBV12-3 or TRBV12-4 to TRBJ2-5; 7 bases fit TRBD2. CDR3 size: 13 residues. CDR3 nucleotides: TGTGCCGGCAGCCGAAGCGGGATAGAGACCCAGTACTAC. Translated: CAGSRSGIETQYY.

The V and J genes are TRBV10-2 and TRBJ2-7; D tentatively fits TRBD1 or TRBD2 (5 bases each). CDR1 and CDR2 from the germline V gene are WSHSY and SAAADI. The CDR3 covers 14 residues. V gave up 7 bases and J gave up 5 bases, with 18 bases separating them. The CDR3 loop is CASNRGSGIDEQYF. The CDR3 nucleotides read TGCGCCAGCAATCGGGGCAGTGGTATCGACGAGCAGTACTTC.

This clonotype occurred a few times. Relative to the germline gene, one junction end is altered; a read error may explain this. This rearrangement joins TRBV7-2 to TRBJ1-1; unclear D gene. Germline V gene sequence: CDR1 SGHTA, CDR2 FQGNSA. CDR3 length equals 12 residues. In DNA, the CDR3 is TGTGTCAGCAGCCCCTTTGCTACTGAAGCTTTCTTT. The encoded protein is CVSSPFATEAFF.

As for this clonotype: At one end, the junction sequence differs from germline, possibly due to a read error. The chain has TRBV4-3 and TRBJ2-7; unclear D gene. Germline values: CDR1 LGHNA, CDR2 YSLEER. The CDR3 is 13 residues long. This CDR3 is CTSNQAVFYDQYF. Written as DNA, the CDR3 is TGCACCAGCAACCAAGCAGTTTTCTACGATCAGTACTTC.

Of note for this clonotype: A junction boundary mismatches the germline segment, possibly from a read error. The chain carries TRBV5-1 and TRBJ2-1; the match to TRBD2 covers 7 bases. From germline, CDR1 is SGHRS and CDR2 YFSETQ. The CDR3 consists of 14 residues. The CDR3 loop is CASSFSGDYNEQSF. In DNA form, the CDR3 reads TGCGCCAGCAGCTTCAGCGGGGATTACAATGAGCAGTCCTTC.

This sequence joins TRBV14 and TRBJ2-1; 8 nucleotides line up with TRBD2. This CDR3 comprises 16 residues. Germline V CDR1 and CDR2: SGHDN, FVKESK. J lost 4 bases, V lost 10 bases, and 15 bases had no gene match. Here the CDR3 DNA reads TGTGCCAACAGTCCCGTAGCGGGATGGGTATACAATGAGCAGTTCTTC. Its translation is CANSPVAGWVYNEQFF.

As concerns this clonotype: Without the conserved terminal phenylalanine or tryptophan, this CDR3 likely stems from a read error. Because the CDR3's place on the DNA is in doubt, the DNA is left out and the CDR3 is given as listed by TCRdb. V gene TRBV11-3 combines with J gene TRBJ2-1. Germline V CDR1 and CDR2: SGHNT, YENEEA. With termini counted, the CDR3 has 14 amino acids. The CDR3 region is CASSLGVSNNEHFS.

Of note for this clonotype: The germline gene is not matched at one end of the junction; a read error may be the cause. This chain links TRBV12-3 or TRBV12-4 with TRBJ2-5, with D tentatively TRBD1 (6 bases). The CDR3 covers 13 residues. As DNA, the CDR3 is TGTGCCAGCAGCCGAAGCAGGACAGAGATCCAGGACTTC. Translated: CASSRSRTEIQDF.

The CDR3 loop reads CASRGGRHQETQYF. The CDR3 nucleotides are TGCGCCAGCAGGGGCGGGAGGCATCAAGAGACCCAGTACTTC. The chain is built from TRBV5-1 and TRBJ2-5; 8 bases are shared with TRBD2. J was trimmed by 2 bases and V by 5 bases; bases with no gene match: 5. From germline, CDR1 is SGHRS and CDR2 YFSETQ. This CDR3 contains 14 residues. Looking up the rest from reference TRBV5-1 and TRBJ2-5 gives the full variable domain: KAGVTQTPRYLIKTRGQQVTLSCSPISGHRSVSWYQQTPGQGLQFLFEYFSETQRNKGNFPGRFSGRQFSNSRSEMNVSTLELGDSALYLCASRGGRHQETQYFGPGTRLLVL.

Of note for this clonotype: The junction and the germline gene differ at one end; a read error may be behind it. Here the CDR3 reads CASSQDPTCSYEQYF. For the CDR3, the DNA is TGCGCCAGCAGCCAAGACCCGACATGCTCCTACGAGCAGTACTTT. The rearrangement joins TRBV4-3 to TRBJ2-7; D is uncertain. Per germline, CDR1 LGHNA and CDR2 YSLEER. The CDR3 is made up of 15 amino acids.

The chain couples TRBV11-2 to TRBJ2-3, with 8 bases aligning to TRBD2. V dropped 4 bases and J dropped 4; count of bases not matched to a gene: 10. The CDR3 loop spans 16 amino acids. The germline V gene has CDR1 SGHAT and CDR2 FQNNGV. The CDR3 DNA follows: TGTGCCAGCAGCTCGGGGCCAGCGGGAGTGGCAGATACGCAGTATTTT. Translated: CASSSGPAGVADTQYF.